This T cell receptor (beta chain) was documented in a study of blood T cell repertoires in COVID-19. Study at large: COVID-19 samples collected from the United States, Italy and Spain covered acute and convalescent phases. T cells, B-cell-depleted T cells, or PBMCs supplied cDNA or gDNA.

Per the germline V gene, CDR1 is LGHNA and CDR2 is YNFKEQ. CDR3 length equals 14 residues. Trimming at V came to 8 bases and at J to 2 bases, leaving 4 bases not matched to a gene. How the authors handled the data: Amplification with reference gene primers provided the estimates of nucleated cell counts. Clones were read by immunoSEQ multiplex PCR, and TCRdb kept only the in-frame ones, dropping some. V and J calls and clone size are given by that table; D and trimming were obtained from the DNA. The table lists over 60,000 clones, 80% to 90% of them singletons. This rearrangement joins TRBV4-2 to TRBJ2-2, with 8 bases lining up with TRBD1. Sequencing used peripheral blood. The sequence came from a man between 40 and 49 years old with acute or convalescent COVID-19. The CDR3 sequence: CASGDRYNTGELFF. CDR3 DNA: TGTGCCAGCGGGGACAGGTATAACACCGGGGAGCTGTTTTTT.